The clone carrying this T cell receptor beta chain has only a few counts. This specimen belongs to a study of patients and donors after allogeneic stem cell transplantation. The V and J ends lost 0 bases and 4 bases respectively, with 12 bases between them. The CDR3 extends over 14 amino acids. CDR1 and CDR2 (germline): DFQATT, SNEGSKA (reference sequence). TCRdb itself ran the RT-PCR reads through MiXCR, one entry per CDR3 protein. The sample includes roughly 960,000 distinct CDR3 sequences, about a sixth seen only once; the top ten take about 6%. The chain recombines TRBV20-1 with TRBJ2-5, with a possible D match to TRBD2 (5 bases). The origin of this receptor is a human donor who was either an allogeneic HSCT recipient or a stem cell or donor lymphocyte infusion donor (not recorded which). It is not recorded whose cells these are; they may come from a transplant donor. Sequences were obtained from blood, either unsorted or a sorted T cell fraction (not recorded which). The CDR3 spells CSARERGLGETQYF. CDR3 DNA sequence: TGCAGTGCTAGAGAACGGGGTTTAGGAGAGACCCAGTACTTC.